This T cell receptor beta chain was found in a study of cytomegalovirus exposure and HLA in healthy donors. Study context: Around 87 million unique TCRs, all from HLA-typed donors, were included in an early release of the data.

13 Jbeta primers and 60 Vbeta primers were used for the PCR. Sequenced by immunoSEQ multiplex PCR; TCRdb stores in-frame clones only, minus some. The table counts tens of thousands of clones; around 2% lies in the top ten. Findings of the study overall: According to an earlier analysis, most TCR beta V segments yielded productive rearrangements about 90% or about 30% of the time.

The V gene's germline CDR1 is SGHRS and CDR2 YFSETQ. The CDR3 has 16 amino acids. A word on this clone: The antigen is undetermined. The junction departs from germline at one end; a sequencing error may be responsible.

The material sequenced was PBMCs. The source is a woman aged 35 to 49 in good health and CMV-seronegative. This rearrangement joins TRBV5-1 to TRBJ1-1; the match to TRBD1 covers 8 bases. This chain's CDR3 is CASSLGRTGKNTEDFF. CDR3 nucleotide sequence: TGCGCCAGCAGCTTGGGTCGGACAGGGAAGAACACTGAAGATTTCTTT.